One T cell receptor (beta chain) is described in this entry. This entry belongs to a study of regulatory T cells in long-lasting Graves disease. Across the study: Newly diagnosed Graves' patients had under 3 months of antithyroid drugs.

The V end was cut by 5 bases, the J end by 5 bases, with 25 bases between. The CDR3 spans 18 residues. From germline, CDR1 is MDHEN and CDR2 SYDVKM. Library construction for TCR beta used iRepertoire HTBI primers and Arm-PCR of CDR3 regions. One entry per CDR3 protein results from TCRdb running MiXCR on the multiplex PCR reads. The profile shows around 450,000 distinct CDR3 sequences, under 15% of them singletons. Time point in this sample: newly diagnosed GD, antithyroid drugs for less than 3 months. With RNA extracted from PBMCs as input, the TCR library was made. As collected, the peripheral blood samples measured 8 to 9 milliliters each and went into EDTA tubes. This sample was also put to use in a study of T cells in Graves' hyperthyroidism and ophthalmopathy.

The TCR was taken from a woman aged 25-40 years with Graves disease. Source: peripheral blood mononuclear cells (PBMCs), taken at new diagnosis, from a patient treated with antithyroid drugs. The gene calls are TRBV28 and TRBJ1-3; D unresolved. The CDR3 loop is CASSQTPLWARRRNTIYF. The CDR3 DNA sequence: TGTGCCAGCAGTCAAACACCTCTGTGGGCTAGGCGGAGAAACACCATATATTTT.